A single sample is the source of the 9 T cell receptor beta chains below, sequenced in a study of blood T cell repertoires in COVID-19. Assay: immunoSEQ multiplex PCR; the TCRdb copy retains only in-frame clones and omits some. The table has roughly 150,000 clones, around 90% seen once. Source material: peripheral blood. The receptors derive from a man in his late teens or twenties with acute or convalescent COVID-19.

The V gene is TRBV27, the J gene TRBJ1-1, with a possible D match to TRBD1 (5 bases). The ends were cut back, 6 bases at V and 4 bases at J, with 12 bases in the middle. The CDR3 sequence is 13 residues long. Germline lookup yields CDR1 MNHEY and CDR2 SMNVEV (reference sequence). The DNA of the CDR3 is TGTGCCAGCAGATCCTCGGGGGGCACTGAAGCTTTCTTT. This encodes CASRSSGGTEAFF.

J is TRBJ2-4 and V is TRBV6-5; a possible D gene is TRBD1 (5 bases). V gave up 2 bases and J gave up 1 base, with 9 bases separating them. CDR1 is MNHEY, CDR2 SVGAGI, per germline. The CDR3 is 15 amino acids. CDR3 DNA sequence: TGTGCCAGCAGTTACAGGGGTTTGGCCAAAAACATTCAGTACTTC. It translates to CASSYRGLAKNIQYF.

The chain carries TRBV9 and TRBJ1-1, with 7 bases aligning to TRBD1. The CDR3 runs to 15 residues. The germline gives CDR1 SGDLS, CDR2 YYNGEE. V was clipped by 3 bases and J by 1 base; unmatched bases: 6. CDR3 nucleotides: TGTGCCAGCAGCGCCGACAGGGCGGGGAACACTGAAGCTTTCTTT. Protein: CASSADRAGNTEAFF.

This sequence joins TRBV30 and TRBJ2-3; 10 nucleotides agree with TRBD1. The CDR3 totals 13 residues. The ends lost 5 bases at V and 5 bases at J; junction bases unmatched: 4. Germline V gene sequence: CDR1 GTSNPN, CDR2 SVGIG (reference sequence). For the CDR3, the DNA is TGTGCCTGGTTGGACAGGGGGAAAGATACGCAGTATTTT. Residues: CAWLDRGKDTQYF.

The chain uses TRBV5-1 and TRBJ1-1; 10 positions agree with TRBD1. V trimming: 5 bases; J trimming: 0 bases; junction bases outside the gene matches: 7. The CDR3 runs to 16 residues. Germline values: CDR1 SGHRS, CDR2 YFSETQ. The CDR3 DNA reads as TGCGCCAGCAGAATCGACAGGGGGCGAATGAACACTGAAGCTTTCTTT. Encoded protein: CASRIDRGRMNTEAFF. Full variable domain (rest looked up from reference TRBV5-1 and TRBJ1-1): KAGVTQTPRYLIKTRGQQVTLSCSPISGHRSVSWYQQTPGQGLQFLFEYFSETQRNKGNFPGRFSGRQFSNSRSEMNVSTLELGDSALYLCASRIDRGRMNTEAFFGQGTRLTVV.

CDR3 sequence: CASSQRPTWREQYF. CDR3 nucleotides: TGCGCCAGCAGCCAACGCCCAACTTGGCGGGAGCAGTACTTC. The chain joins TRBV4-1 to TRBJ2-7; unclear D gene. The CDR3 is 14 residues long. Germline V CDR1 and CDR2: MGHRA, YSYEKL. The V gene lost 2 bases and the J gene lost 7 bases, with 15 bases spanning the gap.

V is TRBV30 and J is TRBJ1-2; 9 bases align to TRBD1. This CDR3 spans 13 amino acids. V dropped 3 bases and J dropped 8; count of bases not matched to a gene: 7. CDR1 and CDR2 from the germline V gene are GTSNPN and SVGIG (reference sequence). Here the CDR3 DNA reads TGTGCCTGGAGGGGACAGGGTTTGTGGGGCTACACCTTC. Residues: CAWRGQGLWGYTF.

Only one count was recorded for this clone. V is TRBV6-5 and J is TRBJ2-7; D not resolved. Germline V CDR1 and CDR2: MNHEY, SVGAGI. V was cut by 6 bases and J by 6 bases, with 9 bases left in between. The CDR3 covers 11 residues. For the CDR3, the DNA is TGTGCCAGCAGCCCCGGTGGCGAGCAGTACTTC. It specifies CASSPGGEQYF.

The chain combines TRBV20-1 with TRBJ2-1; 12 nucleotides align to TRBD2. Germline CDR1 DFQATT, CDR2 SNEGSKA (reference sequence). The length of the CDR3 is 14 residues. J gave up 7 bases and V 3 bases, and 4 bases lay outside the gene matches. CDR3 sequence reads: CSASGLAGPNEQFF. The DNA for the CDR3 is TGCAGTGCTAGTGGACTAGCGGGGCCTAATGAGCAGTTCTTC.